The clone carrying this T cell receptor (beta chain) came up a few times. This sample was taken from a study of cytomegalovirus exposure and HLA in healthy donors. V was pared by 2 bases and J by 5 bases, with 3 bases of the junction left unmatched. This CDR3 has 14 amino acids. The germline CDR1 and CDR2 sequences are SGHRS and YFSETQ. PCR employed 60 Vbeta and 13 Jbeta primers. Produced via immunoSEQ multiplex PCR; TCRdb's table is partial and in-frame only. The repertoire holds 90,000 to 120,000 clones, 65% to 85% seen once, with around 2.3% in the top ten. Material: PBMCs. This sequence was found in a man under 40 in good health and CMV-seronegative. This chain connects TRBV5-1 to TRBJ2-1; 8 bases fit TRBD2. DNA of the CDR3: TGCGCCAGCAGCTTTGATAGCGGGAACAATGAGCAGTTCTTC. Translating gives CASSFDSGNNEQFF.